This entry is about one T cell receptor (beta chain). Its specificity is not known. The CDR3 has 15 residues. Trimming removed 5 bases from V and 4 bases from J; junction bases left unmatched: 6. Germline CDR1 is SGHAT and CDR2 is FQNNGV. This entry comes from a study of vaccination and CD4 T cells after COVID-19. Stated treatment: 10-day PBMC culture with coronavirus spike peptide pools or control peptides (ViraFEST assay). Collection of the unexposed donor's CD4+ T cells took place before the COVID-19 pandemic (2011-2018). Alongside roughly 9.2 IU/ml IL-2 and about 10 ug/ml peptide pools, PBMCs were cultured at some 2 million per well. It was SARS-CoV-2 S/N and four cold-coronavirus spikes that probed unexposed-donor CD4+ T cells, cells permitting. Findings and limits, study-wide: Early timepoints after natural infection were not analyzed in these convalescent patients.

The Oncomine TCR Beta short-read assay generated sequence data from the DNA of cultured CD4+ T cells. Cultured CD4+ T cells yielded the extracted genomic DNA. TCRdb re-called the PCR reads through MiXCR, storing one row per CDR3 protein. The sample records 8,500 to 9,500 distinct CDR3 sequences, 33% being singletons. Sequenced sample: CD4+ T cells from blood, cultured in vitro. The receptor comes from a human donor in good health. This chain joins TRBV11-2 and TRBJ2-7, with TRBD2 matching 12 bases. The CDR3 sequence: CASSPTSGRNYEQYF. CDR3 nucleotide sequence: TGTGCCAGCAGCCCAACTAGCGGGAGGAATTACGAGCAGTACTTC.